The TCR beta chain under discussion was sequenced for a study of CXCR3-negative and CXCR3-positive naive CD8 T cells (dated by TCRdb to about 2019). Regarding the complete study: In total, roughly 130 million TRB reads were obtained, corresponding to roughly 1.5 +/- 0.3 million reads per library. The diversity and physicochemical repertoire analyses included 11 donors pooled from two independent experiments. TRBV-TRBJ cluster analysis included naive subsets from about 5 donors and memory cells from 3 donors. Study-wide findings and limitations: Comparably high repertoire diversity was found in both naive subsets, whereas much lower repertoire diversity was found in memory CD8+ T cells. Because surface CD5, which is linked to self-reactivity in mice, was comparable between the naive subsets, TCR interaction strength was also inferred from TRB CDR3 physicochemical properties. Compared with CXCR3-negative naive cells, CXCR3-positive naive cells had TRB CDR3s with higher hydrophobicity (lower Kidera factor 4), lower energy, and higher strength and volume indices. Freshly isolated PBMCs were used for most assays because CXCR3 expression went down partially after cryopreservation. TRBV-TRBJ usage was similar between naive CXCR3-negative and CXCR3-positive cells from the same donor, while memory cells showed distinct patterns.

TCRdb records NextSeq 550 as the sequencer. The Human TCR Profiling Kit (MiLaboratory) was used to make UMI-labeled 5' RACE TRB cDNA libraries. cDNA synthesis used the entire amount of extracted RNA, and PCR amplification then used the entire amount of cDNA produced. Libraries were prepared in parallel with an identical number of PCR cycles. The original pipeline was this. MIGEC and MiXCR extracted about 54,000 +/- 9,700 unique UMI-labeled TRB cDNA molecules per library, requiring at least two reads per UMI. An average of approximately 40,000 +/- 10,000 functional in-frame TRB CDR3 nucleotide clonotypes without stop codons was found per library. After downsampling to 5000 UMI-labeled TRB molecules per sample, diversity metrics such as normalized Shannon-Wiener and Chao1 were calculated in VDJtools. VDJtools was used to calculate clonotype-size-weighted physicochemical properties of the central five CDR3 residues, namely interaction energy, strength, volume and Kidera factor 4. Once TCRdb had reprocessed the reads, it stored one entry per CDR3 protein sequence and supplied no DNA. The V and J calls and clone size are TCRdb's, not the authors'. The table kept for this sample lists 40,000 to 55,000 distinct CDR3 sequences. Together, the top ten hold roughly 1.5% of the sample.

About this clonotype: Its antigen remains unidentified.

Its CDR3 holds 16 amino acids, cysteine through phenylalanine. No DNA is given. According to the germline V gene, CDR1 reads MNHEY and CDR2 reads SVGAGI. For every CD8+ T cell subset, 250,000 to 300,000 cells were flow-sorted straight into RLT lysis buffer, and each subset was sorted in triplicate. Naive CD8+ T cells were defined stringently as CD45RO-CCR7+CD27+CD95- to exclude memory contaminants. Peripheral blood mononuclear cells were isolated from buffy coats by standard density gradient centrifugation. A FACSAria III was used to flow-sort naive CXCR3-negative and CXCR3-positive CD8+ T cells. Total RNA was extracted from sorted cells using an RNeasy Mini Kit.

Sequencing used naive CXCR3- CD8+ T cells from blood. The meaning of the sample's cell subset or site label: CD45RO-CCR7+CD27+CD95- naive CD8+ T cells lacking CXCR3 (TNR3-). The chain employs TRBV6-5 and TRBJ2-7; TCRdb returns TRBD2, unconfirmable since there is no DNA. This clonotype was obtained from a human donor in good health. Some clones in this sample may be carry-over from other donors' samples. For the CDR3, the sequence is CASSPPAGTSRHEQYF.